The rows below give T cell receptor beta chains drawn from one sample of a study of blood T cell repertoires in COVID-19. The method was immunoSEQ multiplex PCR; TCRdb's version includes in-frame clones alone and lacks a portion of them. In the table there are approximately 130,000 clones, less than 90% of which are singletons. Input material: PBMCs or T cells enriched from blood (not recorded which). Every receptor here comes from a woman aged 45-65 years who had recovered from COVID-19. The CDR3 runs from the conserved cysteine through the conserved F or W. D genes are given only for firm matches. Not all rows give a size; the values are once, few, many and, for expanded clones, a class.

>TRBJ1-1|TRBV2|-|-
TGTGCCAGCGACGTGCGGGAGGGGAACACTGAAGCTTTCTTT
CASDVREGNTEAFF
>TRBJ2-3|TRBV6-1|-|TRBD1
TGTGCCAGCAGTGACGCGGACAGGCTGCTACTATCTACAGATACGCAGTATTTT
CASSDADRLLLSTDTQYF
>TRBJ1-4|TRBV10-3|-|-
TGTGCCATCAGTGGACAGAGTAATGAAAAACTGTTTTTT
CAISGQSNEKLFF
>TRBJ2-7|TRBV11-2|few|-
TGTGCCAGCAGCATTTCCACCGGCTCCTACGAGCAGTACTTC
CASSISTGSYEQYF
>TRBJ1-2|TRBV4-3|-|-
TGCGCCAGCAGCCAAGAACTACTGGGTAACTATGGCTACACCTTC
CASSQELLGNYGYTF
>TRBJ2-2|TRBV5-4|-|-
TGTGCCAGCAGCCGACACACTGACAGTCTGAACACCGGGGAGCTGTTTTTT
CASSRHTDSLNTGELFF
>TRBJ2-5|TRBV20-1|-|-
TGCAGTGTGGAGTCAGTGGAGACCCAGTACTTC
CSVESVETQYF
>TRBJ2-7|TRBV7-9|-|-
TGTGCCAGCAGCGCGGCCTACGAGCAGTACTTC
CASSAAYEQYF
>TRBJ1-2|TRBV27|-|-
TGTGCCAGCAGTAGGGGGACGGGGGGCTACACCTTC
CASSRGTGGYTF
>TRBJ1-5|TRBV19|-|TRBD1
TGTGCCAGTAGTATCGGACAGGAAAGGGGAAGGGGGCCCCAGCATTTT
CASSIGQERGRGPQHF
>TRBJ2-6|TRBV11-2|once|-
TGTGCCAGCAGCCCCCAATCCAGGGTAGCTGGGGCCAACGTCCTGACTTTC
CASSPQSRVAGANVLTF
>TRBJ1-2|TRBV19|-|TRBD1
TGTGCCAGTAGTCCACGTCCCCAGGGGGATGGCTACACCTTC
CASSPRPQGDGYTF
>TRBJ2-1|TRBV3-1/TRBV3-2|-|TRBD1
TGTGCCAGCAGCCAACGGGACAGGGTTGGTGAGCAGTTCTTC
CASSQRDRVGEQFF
>TRBJ2-1|TRBV18|-|TRBD2
TGTGCCAGCTCACTAGGCATCCTAGCGGGGGGTAGTGAGCAGTTCTTC
CASSLGILAGGSEQFF
>TRBJ2-7|TRBV14|-|-
TGTGCCAGCACCCCCACTTACTACTCCTACGAGCAGTACTTC
CASTPTYYSYEQYF
>TRBJ1-2|TRBV6-2/TRBV6-3|-|-
TGTGCCAGCAGTTACGTTCTACAGAGAGTAGGCTACACCTTC
CASSYVLQRVGYTF
>TRBJ2-5|TRBV29-1|-|-
TGCAGCGTTGGAGTACAGGTCCAAGAGACCCAGTACTTC
CSVGVQVQETQYF
>TRBJ1-1|TRBV9|-|-
TGTGCCAGCAGCACCCGGACAGAGAACACTGAAGCTTTCTTT
CASSTRTENTEAFF
>TRBJ2-7|TRBV29-1|-|-
TGCAGCACGGGAACAGGGTACGAGCAGTACTTC
CSTGTGYEQYF
>TRBJ2-4|TRBV4-3|once|TRBD1
TGCGCCAGCAGCCAACGAACCGGGACAGTCGACCTAGCCAAAAACATTCAGTACTTC
CASSQRTGTVDLAKNIQYF
>TRBJ2-1|TRBV12-3/TRBV12-4|-|-
TGTGCCAGCAGTTTCAGGCGGGTCGGCAAGTTCTTC
CASSFRRVGKFF
>TRBJ2-7|TRBV9|few|TRBD1
TGTGCCAGCAGCCCAGGGACAGGGTTCCGCGAGCAGTACTTC
CASSPGTGFREQYF
>TRBJ2-7|TRBV5-4|-|-
TGTGCCAGCAGCTTAAAAACAGGGATTTTCTACGAGCAGTACTTC
CASSLKTGIFYEQYF
>TRBJ2-3|TRBV5-4|-|-
TGTGCCAGCAGCCCATCTAACCCAACAGATACGCAGTATTTT
CASSPSNPTDTQYF
>TRBJ1-2|TRBV5-8|-|TRBD1
TGTGCCAGCAGCCCTGGACAGGGACCCAACTATGGCTACACCTTC
CASSPGQGPNYGYTF
>TRBJ2-7|TRBV30|-|-
TGTGCCTGGAGTGTAACGCTAGGGGTCTACGAGCAGTACTTC
CAWSVTLGVYEQYF
>TRBJ1-1|TRBV5-1|few|TRBD1
TGCGCCAGCAGCGCGGACAGGACTGAAGCTTTCTTT
CASSADRTEAFF
>TRBJ2-2|TRBV4-1|-|TRBD1
TGCGCCAGCAGCACGTTTTGGGACAGACGGGCCGGGGAGCTGTTTTTT
CASSTFWDRRAGELFF